This TCR beta chain was recorded in a study of human T cells and chemical hapten exposure. V dropped 3 bases and J dropped 4; count of bases not matched to a gene: 7. CDR1 MDHEN and CDR2 SYDVKM come from the germline V gene. The CDR3 covers 15 residues. MiXCR was run by TCRdb on the RACE reads, yielding one entry per CDR3 protein. The data contain more than 90,000 distinct CDR3 sequences, over 9.5% of them singletons. Indicated time point: patch test 1, 2 weeks after DPC sensitization. As for treatment: therapeutic diphenylcyclopropenone sensitization with weekly scalp DPC. The sample consisted of whole blood, taken in connection with sensitization to the hapten diphenylcyclopropenone (DPC). The chain links TRBV28 to TRBJ2-3; 7 bases are shared with TRBD1. The TCR originated in a man aged 40-50 years with alopecia areata. Some clones in this sample may be carry-over from other donors' samples. CDR3 nucleotide sequence: TGTGCCAGCAGTTTGTCGACAGGGTTGGCAGATACGCAGTATTTT. Amino acids: CASSLSTGLADTQYF. The full variable domain, in which reference TRBV28 and TRBJ2-3 provide the parts outside the CDR3, is DVKVTQSSRYLVKRTGEKVFLECVQDMDHENMFWYRQDPGLGLRLIYFSYDVKMKEKGDIPEGYSVSREKKERFSLILESASTNQTSMYLCASSLSTGLADTQYFGPGTRLTVL.